Below, one T cell receptor (beta chain) is given with its context. This sample was included in a study of blood T cell repertoires in COVID-19. CDR3 length: 15 amino acids. With V trimmed by 3 bases and J by 4 bases, 6 bases remained unmatched. The germline CDR1 and CDR2 sequences are LGHNT and FRNRAP. Sequencing used immunoSEQ multiplex PCR; TCRdb keeps in-frame clones, though not all of them. Among 240,000 or so clones listed, just under 85% were seen once. This clonotype originated in a woman of 80 years or more with acute or convalescent COVID-19. Sequenced input: peripheral blood. V and J are TRBV12-5 and TRBJ1-5; 7 nucleotides align to TRBD1. CDR3 loop: CASGFTTGVNQPQHF. In DNA form, the CDR3 reads TGTGCTAGTGGTTTTACAACAGGGGTTAATCAGCCCCAGCATTTT.